This T cell receptor beta chain was obtained from a study of CXCR3-negative and CXCR3-positive naive CD8 T cells. Whole-study findings and limits: Memory CD8+ cells showed much lower diversity, while both naive subsets displayed comparably high diversity. Upon cryopreservation, CXCR3 expression partially decreased, and most assays used fresh PBMCs. TRB CDR3s were more hydrophobic in CXCR3-positive than in CXCR3-negative naive cells.

As concerns this clonotype: The antigen is undetermined.

The libraries of TRB cDNA were prepared using 5' RACE with UMI labels. Following a re-call of the 5' RACE reads, TCRdb has one entry per CDR3 protein and lacks DNA. Its listing shows tens of thousands of distinct CDR3 sequences. CD45RO-CCR7+CD27+CD95- was the phenotype of naive CD8+ T cells. CDR1 MNHEY and CDR2 SVGEGT come from the germline V gene. This CDR3 has 16 amino acids. The chain is built from TRBV6-2 or TRBV6-3 and TRBJ2-1; the TRBD1 assignment by TCRdb is unverifiable without DNA. Material: naive CXCR3+ CD8+ T cells from blood. Sample subset: CD45RO-CCR7+CD27+CD95- naive CD8+ T cells expressing CXCR3 (TNR3+). This TCR derives from a human donor in good health. Some clones in this sample may be carry-over from other donors' samples. The CDR3: CASFFEPGQGYNEQFF.